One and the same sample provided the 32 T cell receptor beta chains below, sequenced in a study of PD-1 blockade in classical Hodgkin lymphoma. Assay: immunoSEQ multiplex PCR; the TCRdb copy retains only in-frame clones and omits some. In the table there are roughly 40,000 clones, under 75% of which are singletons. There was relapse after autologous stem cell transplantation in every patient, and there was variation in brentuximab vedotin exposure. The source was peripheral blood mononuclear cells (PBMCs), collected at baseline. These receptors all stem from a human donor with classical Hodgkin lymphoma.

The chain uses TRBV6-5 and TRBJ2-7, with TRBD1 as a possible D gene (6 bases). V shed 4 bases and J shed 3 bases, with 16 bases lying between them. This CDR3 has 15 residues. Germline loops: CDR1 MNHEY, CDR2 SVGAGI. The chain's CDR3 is CASSSGTLDFYEQYF. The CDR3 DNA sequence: TGTGCCAGCAGTTCCGGGACACTAGATTTCTACGAGCAGTACTTC.

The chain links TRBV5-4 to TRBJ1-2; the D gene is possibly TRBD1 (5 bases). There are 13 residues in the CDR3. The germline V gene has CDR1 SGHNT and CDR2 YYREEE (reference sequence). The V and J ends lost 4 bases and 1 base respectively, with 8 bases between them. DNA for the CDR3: TGTGCCAGCAGCGCGACAGTTAACTATGGCTACACCTTC. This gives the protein CASSATVNYGYTF.

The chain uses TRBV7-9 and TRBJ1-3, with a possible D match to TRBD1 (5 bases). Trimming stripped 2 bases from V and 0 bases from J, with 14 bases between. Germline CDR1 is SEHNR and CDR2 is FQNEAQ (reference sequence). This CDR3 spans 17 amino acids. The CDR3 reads CASSLIAGRNSGNTIYF. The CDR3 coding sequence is TGTGCCAGCAGCTTAATAGCGGGACGGAACTCTGGAAACACCATATATTTT.

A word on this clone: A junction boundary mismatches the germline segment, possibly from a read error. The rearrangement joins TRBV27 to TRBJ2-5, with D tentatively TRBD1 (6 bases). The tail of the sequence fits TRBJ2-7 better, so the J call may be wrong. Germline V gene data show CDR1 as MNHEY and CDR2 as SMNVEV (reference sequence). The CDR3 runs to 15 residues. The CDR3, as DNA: TGTGCCAGCGGTTTAATAGACAGGAGATCCTACGAGCAGTACTTC. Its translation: CASGLIDRRSYEQYF.

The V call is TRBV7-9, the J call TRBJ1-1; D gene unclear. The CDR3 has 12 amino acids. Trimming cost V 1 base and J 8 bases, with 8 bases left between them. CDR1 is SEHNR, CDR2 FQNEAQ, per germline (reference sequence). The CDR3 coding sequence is TGTGCCAGCAGCTTAGGGACTCGCGAAGCTTTCTTT. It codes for CASSLGTREAFF. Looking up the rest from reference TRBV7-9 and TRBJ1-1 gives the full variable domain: DTGVSQNPRHKITKRGQNVTFRCDPISEHNRLYWYRQTLGQGPEFLTYFQNEAQLEKSRLLSDRFSAERPKGSFSTLEIQRTEQGDSAMYLCASSLGTREAFFGQGTRLTVV.

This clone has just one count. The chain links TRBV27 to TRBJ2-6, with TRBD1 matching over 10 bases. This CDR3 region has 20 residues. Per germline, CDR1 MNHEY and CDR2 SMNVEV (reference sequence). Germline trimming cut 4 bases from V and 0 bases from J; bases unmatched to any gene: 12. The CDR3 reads CASSSPTGGGHPSGANVLTF. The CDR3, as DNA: TGTGCCAGCAGTTCCCCGACAGGGGGCGGGCACCCCTCTGGGGCCAACGTCCTGACTTTC.

The CDR3 region is CASSFEENQPQHF. CDR3 sequence (DNA): TGTGCCAGCAGTTTTGAGGAAAATCAGCCCCAGCATTTT. The rearrangement uses TRBV6-6 and TRBJ1-5, with D unresolved. Germline values: CDR1 MNHNY, CDR2 SVGAGI (reference sequence). This CDR3 spans 13 amino acids. Deletions cut 4 bases from V and 4 bases from J, with 8 bases between.

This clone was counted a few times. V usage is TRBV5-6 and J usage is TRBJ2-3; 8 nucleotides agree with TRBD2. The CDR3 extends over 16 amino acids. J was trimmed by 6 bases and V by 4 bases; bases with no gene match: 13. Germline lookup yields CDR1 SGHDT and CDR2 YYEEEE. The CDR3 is CASSIRAGAVTDTQYF. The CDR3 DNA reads TGTGCCAGCAGCATCCGAGCGGGGGCGGTTACTGATACGCAGTATTTT.

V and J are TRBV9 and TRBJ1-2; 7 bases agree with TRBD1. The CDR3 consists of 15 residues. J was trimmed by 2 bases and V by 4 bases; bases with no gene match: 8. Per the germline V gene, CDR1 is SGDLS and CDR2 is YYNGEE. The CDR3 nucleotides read TGTGCCAGCAGCTCTCCCGGGACAGCCAACTATGGCTACACCTTC. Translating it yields CASSSPGTANYGYTF.

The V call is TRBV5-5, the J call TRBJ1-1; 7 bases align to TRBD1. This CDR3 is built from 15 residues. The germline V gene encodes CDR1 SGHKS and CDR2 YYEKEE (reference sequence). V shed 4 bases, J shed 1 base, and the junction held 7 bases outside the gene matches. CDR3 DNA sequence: TGTGCCAGCAGCATTCCACAGGGGTCGAACACTGAAGCTTTCTTT. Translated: CASSIPQGSNTEAFF.

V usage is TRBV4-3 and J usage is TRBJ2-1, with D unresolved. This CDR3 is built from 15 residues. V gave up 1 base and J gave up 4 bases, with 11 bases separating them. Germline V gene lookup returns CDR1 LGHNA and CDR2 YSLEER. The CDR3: CASSQVGPVYNEQFF. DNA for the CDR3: TGCGCCAGCAGCCAAGTTGGCCCCGTGTACAATGAGCAGTTCTTC.

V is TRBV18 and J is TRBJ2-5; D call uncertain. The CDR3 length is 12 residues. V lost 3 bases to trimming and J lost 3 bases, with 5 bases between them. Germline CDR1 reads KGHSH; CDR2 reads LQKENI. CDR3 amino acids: CASSPNEETQYF. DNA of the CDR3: TGTGCCAGCTCACCGAACGAAGAGACCCAGTACTTC.

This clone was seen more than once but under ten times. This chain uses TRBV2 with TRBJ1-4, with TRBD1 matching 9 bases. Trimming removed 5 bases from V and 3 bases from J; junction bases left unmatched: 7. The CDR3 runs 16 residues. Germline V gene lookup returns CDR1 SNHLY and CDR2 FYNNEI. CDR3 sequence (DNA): TGTGCCAGCAGTAGGTTCTACAGGGGGCCTAATGAAAAACTGTTTTTT. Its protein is CASSRFYRGPNEKLFF. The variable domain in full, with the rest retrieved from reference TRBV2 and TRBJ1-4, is EPEVTQTPSHQVTQMGQEVILRCVPISNHLYFYWYRQILGQKVEFLVSFYNNEISEKSEIFDDQFSVERPDGSNFTLKIRSTKLEDSAMYFCASSRFYRGPNEKLFFGSGTQLSVL.

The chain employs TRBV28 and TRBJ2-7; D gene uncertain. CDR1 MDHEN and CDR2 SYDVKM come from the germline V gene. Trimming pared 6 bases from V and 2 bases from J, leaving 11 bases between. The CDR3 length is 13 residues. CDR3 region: CASRDGNAYEQYF. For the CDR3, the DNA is TGTGCCAGCAGGGATGGCAACGCCTACGAGCAGTACTTC.

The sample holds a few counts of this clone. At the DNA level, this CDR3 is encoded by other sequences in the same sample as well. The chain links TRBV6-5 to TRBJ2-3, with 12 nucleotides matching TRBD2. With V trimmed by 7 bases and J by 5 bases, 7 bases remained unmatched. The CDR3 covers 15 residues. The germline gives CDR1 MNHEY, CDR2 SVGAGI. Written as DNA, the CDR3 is TGTGCCAGCACCTCGACTAGCGGGAGTGGAGATACGCAGTATTTT. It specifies CASTSTSGSGDTQYF.

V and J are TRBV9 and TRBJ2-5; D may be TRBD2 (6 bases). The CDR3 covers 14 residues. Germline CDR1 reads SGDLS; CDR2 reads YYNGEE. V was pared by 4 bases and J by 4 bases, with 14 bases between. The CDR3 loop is CASSSPRRGETQYF. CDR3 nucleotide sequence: TGTGCCAGCAGCAGCCCCAGGCGGGGAGAGACCCAGTACTTC.

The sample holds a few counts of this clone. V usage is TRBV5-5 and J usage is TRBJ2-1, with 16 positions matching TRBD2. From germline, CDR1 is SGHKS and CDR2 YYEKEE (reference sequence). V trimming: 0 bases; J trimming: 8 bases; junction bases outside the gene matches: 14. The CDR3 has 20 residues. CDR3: CASSLDTPGLAGGPVYEQFF. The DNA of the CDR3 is TGTGCCAGCAGCTTGGATACTCCGGGACTAGCGGGAGGGCCAGTCTATGAGCAGTTCTTC.

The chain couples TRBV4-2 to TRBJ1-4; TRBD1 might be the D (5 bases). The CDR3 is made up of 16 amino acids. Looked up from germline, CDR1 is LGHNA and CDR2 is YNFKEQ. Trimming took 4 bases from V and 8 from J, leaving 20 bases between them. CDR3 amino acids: CASSRAQKGIGEKLFF. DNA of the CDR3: TGTGCCAGCAGCCGCGCTCAGAAGGGGATTGGAGAAAAACTGTTTTTT.

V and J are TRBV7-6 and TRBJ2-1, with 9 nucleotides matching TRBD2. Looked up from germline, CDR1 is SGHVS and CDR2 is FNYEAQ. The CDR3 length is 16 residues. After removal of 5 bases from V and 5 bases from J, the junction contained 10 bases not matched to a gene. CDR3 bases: TGTGCCAGCAGCACCGTCAGCGGGGGGATAAACAATGAGCAGTTCTTC. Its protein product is CASSTVSGGINNEQFF.

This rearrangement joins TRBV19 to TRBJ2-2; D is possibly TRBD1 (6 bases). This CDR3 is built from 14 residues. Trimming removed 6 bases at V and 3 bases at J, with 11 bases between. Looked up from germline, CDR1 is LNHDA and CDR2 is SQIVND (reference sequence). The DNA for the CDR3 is TGTGCCAGTAGGCCACAGGGTTACACCGGGGAGCTGTTTTTT. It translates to CASRPQGYTGELFF.

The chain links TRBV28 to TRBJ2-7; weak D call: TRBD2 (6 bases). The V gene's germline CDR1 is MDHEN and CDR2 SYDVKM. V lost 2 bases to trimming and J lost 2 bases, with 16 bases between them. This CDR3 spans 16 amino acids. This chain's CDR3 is CASSLGGGGAPYEQYF. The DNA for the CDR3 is TGTGCCAGCAGTTTAGGGGGAGGCGGGGCCCCCTACGAGCAGTACTTC.

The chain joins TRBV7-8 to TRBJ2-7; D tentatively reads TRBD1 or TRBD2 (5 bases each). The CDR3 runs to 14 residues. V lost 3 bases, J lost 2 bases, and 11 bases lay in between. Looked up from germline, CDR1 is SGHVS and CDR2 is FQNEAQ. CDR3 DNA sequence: TGTGCCAGCAGCTTGGATCGGGGCCCCTACGAGCAGTACTTC. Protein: CASSLDRGPYEQYF.

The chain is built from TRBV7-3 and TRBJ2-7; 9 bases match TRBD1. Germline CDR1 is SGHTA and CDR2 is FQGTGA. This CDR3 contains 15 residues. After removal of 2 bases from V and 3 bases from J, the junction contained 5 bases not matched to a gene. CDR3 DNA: TGTGCCAGCAGCTTATTTGGACAGGGGAACTACGAGCAGTACTTC. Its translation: CASSLFGQGNYEQYF.

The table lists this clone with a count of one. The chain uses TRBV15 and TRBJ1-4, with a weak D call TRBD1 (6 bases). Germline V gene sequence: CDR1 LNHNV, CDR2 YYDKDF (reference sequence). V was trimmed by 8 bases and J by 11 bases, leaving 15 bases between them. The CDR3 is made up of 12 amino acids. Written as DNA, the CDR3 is TGTGCCACCGCTTATCAGGGGAGGAAACTGTTTTTT. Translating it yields CATAYQGRKLFF.

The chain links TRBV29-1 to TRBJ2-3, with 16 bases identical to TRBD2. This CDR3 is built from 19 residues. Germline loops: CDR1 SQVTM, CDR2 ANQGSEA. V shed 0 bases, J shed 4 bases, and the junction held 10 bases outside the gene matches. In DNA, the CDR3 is TGCAGCGTTGAAGATCTTTGGGGGACTAGCGGGAGGGCCGCAGATACGCAGTATTTT. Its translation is CSVEDLWGTSGRAADTQYF.

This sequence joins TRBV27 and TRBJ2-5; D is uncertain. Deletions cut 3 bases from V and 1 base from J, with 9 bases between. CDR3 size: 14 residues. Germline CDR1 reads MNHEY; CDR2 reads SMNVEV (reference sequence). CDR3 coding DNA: TGTGCCAGCAGTTTCTCCCGAGCCCAAGAGACCCAGTACTTC. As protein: CASSFSRAQETQYF.

The CDR3 spells CASSTNQPQHF. CDR3 nucleotide sequence: TGTGCCAGCAGCACCAATCAGCCCCAGCATTTT. The chain carries TRBV28 and TRBJ1-5; D is undetermined. The V gene lost 6 bases and the J gene lost 3 bases, with 3 bases spanning the gap. CDR1 is MDHEN, CDR2 SYDVKM, per germline. The CDR3 is 11 amino acids.

For the CDR3, the DNA is TGCAGCGTTGCACTGACAGGGAACGAGCAGTACTTC. Protein: CSVALTGNEQYF. The chain joins TRBV29-1 to TRBJ2-7, with 7 bases identical to TRBD1. J lost 5 bases, V lost 4 bases, and 5 bases had no gene match. The CDR3 has 12 residues. The germline gives CDR1 SQVTM, CDR2 ANQGSEA.

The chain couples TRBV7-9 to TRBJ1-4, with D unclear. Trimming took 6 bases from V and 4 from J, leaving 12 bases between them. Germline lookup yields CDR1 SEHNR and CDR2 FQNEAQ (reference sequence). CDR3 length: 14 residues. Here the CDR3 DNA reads TGTGCCAGCAGTAACCCCGACCATAATGAAAAACTGTTTTTT. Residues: CASSNPDHNEKLFF.

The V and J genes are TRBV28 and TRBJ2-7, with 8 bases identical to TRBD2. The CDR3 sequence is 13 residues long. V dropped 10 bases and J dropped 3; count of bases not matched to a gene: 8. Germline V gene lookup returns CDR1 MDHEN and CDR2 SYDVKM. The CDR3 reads CATSGRGDYEQYF. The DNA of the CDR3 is TGTGCCACCTCCGGGCGGGGGGACTACGAGCAGTACTTC.

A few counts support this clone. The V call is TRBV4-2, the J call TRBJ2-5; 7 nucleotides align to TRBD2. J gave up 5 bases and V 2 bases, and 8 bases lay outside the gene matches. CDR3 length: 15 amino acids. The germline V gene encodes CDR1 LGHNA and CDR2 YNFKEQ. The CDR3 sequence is CASSQNTGGGETQYF. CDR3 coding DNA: TGTGCCAGCAGCCAAAATACCGGGGGAGGGGAGACCCAGTACTTC.

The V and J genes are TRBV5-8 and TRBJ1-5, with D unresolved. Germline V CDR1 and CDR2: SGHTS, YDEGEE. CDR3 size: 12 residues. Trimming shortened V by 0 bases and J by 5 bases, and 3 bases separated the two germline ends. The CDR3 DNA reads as TGTGCCAGCAGCTTGGGACATCAGCCCCAGCATTTT. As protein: CASSLGHQPQHF.